Here is one T cell receptor beta chain with its context. This CDR3 contains 13 residues. CDR1 SGHTA and CDR2 FQGTGA come from the germline V gene. Trimming removed 5 bases from V and 7 bases from J, with 15 bases in between. The data were produced by immunoSEQ multiplex PCR, yet TCRdb's version contains in-frame clones alone and is incomplete. The sample lists 35,000 to 55,000 clones; over 60% were seen once. This entry belongs to a study of radiotherapy plus CTLA-4 blockade in lung cancer. The V gene is TRBV7-3, the J gene TRBJ2-7, with D perhaps matching TRBD2 (7 bases). The sample was peripheral blood, taken from a patient treated with radiotherapy plus ipilimumab. The origin of this receptor is a human donor with non-small cell lung cancer whose response to radiotherapy plus ipilimumab could not be evaluated. CDR3 sequence (DNA): TGTGCCAGCAGCCATAGGGCGGGGGCAGAGCAGTACTTC. Its protein product is CASSHRAGAEQYF.